This is a list of T cell receptor beta chains from one sample in a study of blood T cells in healthy people across ages. TCRdb reprocessed the 5' RACE reads with MiXCR, giving one entry per CDR3 protein. Of hundreds of thousands of distinct CDR3 sequences listed, 32% were seen once; the top ten hold approximately 15%. Sequenced: blood. The receptors shown here come from a woman aged 80 or over in good health. Each CDR3 is given without its conserved first and last residue. Clone size is stated in some rows and not others, as once, few, many or a class when expanded.

J | V | size | CDR3
TRBJ2-1 | TRBV10-3 | . | AISGPGTSGGNEQF
TRBJ2-5 | TRBV20-1 | many | SAREAGGFQETQY
TRBJ1-5 | TRBV29-1 | many | SVLVAGNQPQH
TRBJ2-2 | TRBV2 | few | ASGTSGGLEVLTGELF
TRBJ1-2 | TRBV5-8 | many | ASSLSGQHYGYT
TRBJ1-1 | TRBV24-1 | . | ATSPTGTGRFEAF
TRBJ2-7 | TRBV4-2 | . | ASSQDLSGAGAYEQY
TRBJ2-3 | TRBV30 | many | AWSRTSGNTDTQY
TRBJ2-3 | TRBV20-1 | many | SAVSPIAGGPSTDTQY
TRBJ1-3 | TRBV10-3 | few | AISELSRDRAGNTIY
TRBJ2-1 | TRBV27 | many | ASSPRLGSSYNEQF
TRBJ2-1 | TRBV12-3/TRBV12-4 | many | ASSRQTSGGSNEQF
TRBJ2-7 | TRBV20-1 | few | SAPNQGAAHEQY
TRBJ1-2 | TRBV11-2 | many | ASSFATVYGYT
. | TRBV5-1 | . | ASSLVVDSSYEQY
TRBJ2-5 | TRBV6-1 | . | ASSVKGLVYHEQY
TRBJ2-7 | TRBV20-1 | . | SARTGIGVNYEQY
TRBJ2-3 | TRBV20-1 | . | SATGQGSTDTQY
TRBJ1-2 | TRBV20-1 | many | SAHTGGDYGYT
TRBJ1-6 | TRBV20-1 | few | SARGQGADNSPLH
TRBJ1-4 | TRBV20-1 | few | SARDPPKKRTEIEKLF
TRBJ1-2 | TRBV18 | . | ASSPKDRGAHGYT
TRBJ1-4 | TRBV6-1 | many | ASRGNEKLF
TRBJ2-3 | TRBV7-8 | many | ASSFAASGGANTQY
TRBJ2-6 | TRBV5-1 | . | ASGLGSSGANVLT
TRBJ1-1 | TRBV20-1 | . | SAPRTGKTEAF
TRBJ1-1 | TRBV6-5 | many | AIQGSRNTEAF
TRBJ2-3 | TRBV4-2 | many | ASSPDSSTDTQY
TRBJ1-1 | TRBV7-2 | . | ASSPGWGGEAF
TRBJ1-4 | TRBV25-1 | many | ASSEHRVGEKLF
TRBJ2-1 | TRBV19 | many | ASTTWAENNEQF
TRBJ2-3 | TRBV20-1 | many | SARVFTDTQY
TRBJ2-3 | TRBV12-3/TRBV12-4 | . | ASTSWAQVRTDTQY
TRBJ2-1 | TRBV10-3 | many | AISQGQHLYNEQF
TRBJ2-7 | TRBV7-2 | many | ASSLGGGDNNEQY
TRBJ2-7 | TRBV28 | many | ASTLNYEQY
TRBJ1-6 | TRBV27 | . | ASSLMATPTGNSPLH
TRBJ2-3 | TRBV12-3/TRBV12-4 | many | ASTPTADTQY
TRBJ1-5 | TRBV6-2/TRBV6-3 | many | ASNNDRAPQH
TRBJ1-2 | TRBV20-1 | many | SARNQGANRGYT
TRBJ2-5 | TRBV20-1 | many | SARLAEETQY
TRBJ2-3 | TRBV3-1 | . | ASSPSGTGADTQY
TRBJ1-6 | TRBV28 | . | ASRPNGGSPLH
TRBJ2-5 | TRBV7-9 | . | ASSTGDSQETQY
TRBJ2-3 | TRBV4-2 | few | ASSQGGGQNTDTQY
TRBJ2-7 | TRBV20-1 | . | SARDGLAVPYEQY
. | TRBV20-1 | . | SAPTLKTQY
TRBJ2-7 | TRBV5-1 | many | ASSSRGASTYEQY
TRBJ1-1 | TRBV6-2/TRBV6-3 | . | ASTPAGSGGRTF
TRBJ1-1 | TRBV21-1 | few | ASSKGDRDLPEAF
TRBJ1-1 | TRBV12-3/TRBV12-4 | . | ASSLETGRTEAF
TRBJ2-4 | TRBV28 | . | ASSVRSRPVEQY
TRBJ2-6 | TRBV4-3 | . | ASSPVTGSGANVLT